Given below is one TCR beta chain in context. Its antigen target is currently unknown. Nothing much larger sits one base from this clone, and base qualities are not available. Whole blood was collected in K2EDTA tubes by collaborating institutions according to the institutions' own protocols. For TCRbeta analysis, collaborator samples were shipped as frozen whole blood, as isolated PBMCs, or as DNA extracted from either sample type. This record comes from a study of blood T cell repertoires in COVID-19 (dated by TCRdb to 2019 to 2021). About the study as a whole: Samples from collaborators originated in the United States, Italy and Spain and spanned both the acute and convalescent phases of COVID-19. Samples came from the ongoing ImmuneRACE study (first 160 participants) plus 1,254 subjects from 6 global collaborators. HLA class I and class II types, where available, came from metadata supplied by the sample provider rather than from assay-based typing. The material from the prospective study consisted of cDNA or gDNA derived from T cells, B-cell-depleted T cells, or PBMCs. The repertoires were released in a freely available public database intended as a resource for research on the immune response to SARS-CoV-2. Sample metadata almost always included a de-identified subject ID, COVID-19 status, age in years and sex. Deeply sampled blood TCRbeta repertoires from subjects exposed to, actively infected with, or recovered from COVID-19 were included in the dataset. Beyond this particular receptor, the publication reports: How much clinical and demographic metadata was included differed by source and by participant, and the metadata was provided uncurated.

The immunoSEQ Assay, a bias-controlled multiplex PCR, was used to amplify TCRbeta CDR3 regions from genomic DNA. As for the original processing: Nucleated cell counts per sample were estimated from amplification of reference gene primers within the assay. Sequence reads were collapsed and filtered to measure the absolute abundance of every unique TCRbeta CDR3 rearrangement. For each sample, productive Simpson clonality was calculated as the square root of Simpson's diversity index over productive rearrangements. TCRdb stores this immuneACCESS table with in-frame sequences only. Part of the clones is absent; in the studies checked, under half of the shortfall reflects unresolved V genes, and no reason is known for the rest. V and J calls and clone size are those listed in that table; D and trimming were worked out from the DNA. Across this sample there are about 120,000 clones, with 80% to 90% seen only once. Of the sample, roughly 19% falls within the top ten clones.

The cysteine opens and the phenylalanine closes a CDR3 of 16 amino acids. The DNA shown is the 48-base CDR3, in frame from base 1. Clipping removes 4 bases from V and 7 bases from J, with 8 as the unmatched junction base count. CDR1 and CDR2, per the germline V gene, are SGHDN and FVKESK. The sequence is built from TRBV14 and TRBJ1-4, with 11 central nucleotides matching TRBD1. Specimen: peripheral blood. The TCR comes from a human donor with acute or convalescent COVID-19. The donor label of this sample is uncertain. The CDR3 reads as follows: CASSLHRGTGGEKLFF. At the DNA level, the sequence is TGTGCCAGCAGCCTTCACCGGGGGACAGGGGGTGAAAAACTGTTTTTT.